The T cell receptor beta chain described here comes from a study of OX40 agonist ivuxolimab in advanced cancers. Study information: Treatment received earlier with anti-PD-1, anti-PD-L1 or anti-CTLA-4 agents was allowed, and less than 45% had some.

TCRdb's table, derived via immunoSEQ multiplex PCR, lists solely in-frame clones and lacks some. There are roughly 70,000 clones in the sample; roughly nine tenths occur only once, and 4% lies in the top ten. V gave up 2 bases and J gave up 7 bases, with 12 bases separating them. From germline, CDR1 is MDHEN and CDR2 SYDVKM. There are 14 residues in the CDR3. The receptor's source is an adult with an advanced solid tumor such as melanoma, head and neck, liver or kidney cancer. Sequencing was performed on CD4+ or CD8+ T cells sorted from blood, taken in a trial of the OX40 agonist ivuxolimab. This chain uses TRBV28 with TRBJ2-1, with D perhaps TRBD1 (6 bases). The CDR3 loop reads CASSLPRGRNEQFF. Written as DNA, the CDR3 is TGTGCCAGCAGTTTACCCAGGGGCAGGAATGAGCAGTTCTTC.